This T cell receptor beta chain was identified during a study of low-dose radiotherapy and immunotherapy resistance in tumors. Study details: Every two weeks, cyclophosphamide 200 mg/m2 was infused one day before radiation plus immunotherapy.

The V segment lost 0 bases and the J segment 3 bases; nucleotides outside the gene matches: 3. The germline CDR1 and CDR2 sequences are SGHTA and FQGNSA. This CDR3 region has 15 residues. This clonotype appeared many times. Time point denoted: after trial treatment. Specified treatment: LDRT plus nivolumab, ipilimumab, low-dose cyclophosphamide and aspirin (RACIN trial). Over about 19 PCR cycles, TCRs were amplified from a constant-region primer and V-primer adapter. TCRdb re-analysed the reads in MiXCR, keeping a single row per CDR3 protein. The table has some 52,000 distinct CDR3 sequences, approximately 33% seen once; the top ten hold 8.2%.

J is TRBJ2-7 and V is TRBV7-2, with TRBD1 matching 9 bases. The source is a male donor with rectosigmoid adenocarcinoma. The starting material was PBMCs, obtained after low-dose radiotherapy plus immunotherapy. In nucleotides, the CDR3 is TGTGCCAGCAGCTTAGCGGCGGGACAGGGCTACGAGCAGTACTTC. Translation gives CASSLAAGQGYEQYF.